This is a list of T cell receptor beta chains from one sample in a study of cytomegalovirus exposure and HLA in healthy donors. Using immunoSEQ multiplex PCR, the repertoire was profiled, and TCRdb retains in-frame clones only, with some absent. In the table there are tens of thousands of clones, just under 80% of which are singletons. Source material: PBMCs. The receptors derive from a woman aged 35 to 49 in good health and CMV-seronegative. Both conserved end residues are trimmed from each CDR3. A D gene is named only where the DNA matches it firmly. Expanded clones get a size class; other rows say once, few or many, or leave the size out.

CDR3: ASSHPGTGELNTGELF; J: TRBJ2-2; D: TRBD1; V: TRBV4-2; size: once
CDR3: AWRGWGTGGVNTEAF; J: TRBJ1-1; D: TRBD1; V: TRBV30; size: -
CDR3: ASSPRSNTEAF; J: TRBJ1-1; D: -; V: TRBV11-2; size: few
CDR3: ASRPKIRGSSYGYT; J: TRBJ1-2; D: TRBD1; V: TRBV5-6; size: -
CDR3: ASSLALYEQY; J: TRBJ2-7; D: -; V: TRBV7-9; size: -
CDR3: ASSIRPRAGSDEQF; J: TRBJ2-1; D: -; V: TRBV4-1; size: -
CDR3: ASQQGASGYT; J: TRBJ1-2; D: TRBD1; V: TRBV28; size: -
CDR3: ATTGIISGANVLT; J: TRBJ2-6; D: TRBD1; V: TRBV6-5; size: once
CDR3: ASNRRYNEQF; J: TRBJ2-1; D: -; V: TRBV6-6; size: few
CDR3: ATSRDRRISYEQY; J: -; D: -; V: TRBV15; size: -
CDR3: ASSLLGRGILSYNEQF; J: TRBJ2-1; D: -; V: TRBV7-3; size: -
CDR3: ASSFSLWGGTEAF; J: TRBJ1-1; D: -; V: TRBV5-6; size: -
CDR3: ASSDSAGAPYNEQF; J: TRBJ2-1; D: TRBD2; V: TRBV6-4; size: few
CDR3: ASSLSGKETEAF; J: TRBJ1-1; D: -; V: TRBV11-1; size: -
CDR3: ASSVERGAYNEQF; J: TRBJ2-1; D: TRBD2; V: TRBV19; size: -
CDR3: ASSLVGRATGGYT; J: TRBJ1-2; D: -; V: TRBV11-2; size: -
CDR3: ASSSSGTHERY; J: TRBJ2-7; D: TRBD2; V: TRBV7-9; size: -
CDR3: ASSLVRVQETQY; J: TRBJ2-5; D: -; V: TRBV5-6; size: -